This T cell receptor (beta chain) was sequenced for a study of blood T cell repertoires in COVID-19. Study information: The United States, Italy and Spain were the sources of the acute and convalescent COVID-19 samples.

The ends lost 0 bases at V and 4 bases at J; junction bases unmatched: 6. Germline assignment: CDR1 SGHRS and CDR2 YFSETQ. This CDR3 region has 15 residues. The protocol was immunoSEQ multiplex PCR, while the TCRdb copy is restricted to in-frame clones and leaves out a portion. In the table there are 250,000 to 350,000 clones, approximately 85% of which are singletons. The clonotype comes from a human donor with COVID-19, enrolled during active disease. The donor label of this sample is uncertain. The chain employs TRBV5-1 and TRBJ1-2, with TRBD1 matching over 7 bases. Sequencing was carried out using peripheral blood. CDR3 bases: TGCGCCAGCAGCTTGGTCCCGGGACAGTCCTATGGCTACACCTTC. It yields the protein CASSLVPGQSYGYTF.